This T cell receptor beta chain was found in a study of T cell repertoires in cytomegalovirus infection. Across the study: HLA-B-restricted CMV epitopes that are well studied were used alongside recently identified HLA-C-restricted ones. It can be stated that public TCR beta signatures indicated CMV infection as well as a matching HLA type. Study results and caveats: Summed frequency of shared TCR beta families picked out CMV carriers who also had the relevant HLA.

One entry per CDR3 protein results from TCRdb running MiXCR on the reads. The data show around 750,000 distinct CDR3 sequences, approximately 32% seen once. As for this clonotype: As yet, its antigen is unknown.

The ends were cut back, 10 bases at V and 1 base at J, with 10 bases in the middle. The CDR3 spans 12 residues. CDR1 and CDR2 from the germline V gene are SGHAT and FQNNGV. This receptor was identified in a human donor in good health (CMV status not recorded). Some clones in this sample may be carry-over from other donors' samples. The chain links TRBV11-2 to TRBJ1-1, with D tentatively TRBD1 (5 bases). The sample here was cultured CD8+ T cells from PBMCs, taken from culture after CMV antigen stimulation. The CDR3 nucleotides read TGTGCCACCCCAGGGCAGAACACTGAAGCTTTCTTT. Amino acids: CATPGQNTEAFF. The complete variable domain, with remaining parts taken from reference TRBV11-2 and TRBJ1-1, reads EAGVAQSPRYKIIEKRQSVAFWCNPISGHATLYWYQQILGQGPKLLIQFQNNGVVDDSQLPKDRFSAERLKGVDSTLKIQPAKLEDSAVYLCATPGQNTEAFFGQGTRLTVV.